A selection of T cell receptor beta chains follows, all from one sample in a study of T cell repertoires in cytomegalovirus infection. MiXCR, run by TCRdb on the reads, gives a single entry per CDR3 protein. Of around 170,000 distinct CDR3 sequences in the sample, 17% are singletons; the top ten hold about 17%. The sequencing sample was made of CD8+ T cells from PBMCs. Receptor source: a human donor in good health (CMV status not recorded). Some clones in this sample may be carry-over from other donors' samples. CDR3s include the opening cysteine and the closing phenylalanine or tryptophan. A D gene is named only where the DNA matches it firmly. Rows give clone size only sometimes, using once, few, many, or a class for an expanded clone.

v_gene	d_gene	abundance	j_gene	CDR3aa	CDR3nt
TRBV30	TRBD2	-	TRBJ2-1	CAWSQTGGPGNEQFF	TGTGCCTGGAGTCAAACGGGAGGGCCGGGCAATGAGCAGTTCTTC
TRBV7-2	TRBD1	-	TRBJ1-2	CASSLTDRGLEGYTF	TGTGCCAGCAGCTTAACGGACAGGGGGCTAGAGGGCTACACCTTC
TRBV7-4	TRBD1	-	TRBJ1-4	CASSSSGQPNEKLFF	TGTGCCAGCAGCTCTTCGGGACAGCCGAATGAAAAACTGTTTTTT
TRBV20-1	-	many	TRBJ2-7	CSARLFDYEQYF	TGCAGTGCTCGCCTCTTTGATTACGAGCAGTACTTC
TRBV10-3	TRBD1	-	TRBJ1-1	CAISSQDDRGTEAFF	TGTGCCATCAGTTCACAGGATGACAGGGGAACTGAAGCTTTCTTT
TRBV11-1	-	few	TRBJ2-7	CASSTPRQDFPEQYF	TGTGCCAGCAGCACCCCTAGACAAGACTTTCCGGAGCAGTACTTC
TRBV5-6	-	few	TRBJ2-1	CASSKPGESGDEQFF	TGTGCCAGCAGCAAACCGGGCGAGAGCGGCGATGAGCAGTTCTTC
TRBV7-9	-	-	TRBJ1-1	CASSSVGTEAFF	TGTGCCAGCAGCTCTGTCGGCACTGAAGCTTTCTTT
TRBV18	-	-	TRBJ2-1	CASSPTIDREDFAAQFF	TGTGCCAGCTCACCCACGATTGACAGGGAGGATTTCGCGGCGCAGTTCTTC
TRBV20-1	-	few	TRBJ2-2	CSAWDGANTGELFF	TGCAGTGCTTGGGACGGTGCGAACACCGGGGAGCTGTTTTTT
TRBV7-6	-	many	TRBJ2-1	CASSLNPGAEKRDEQFF	TGTGCCAGCAGCCTCAACCCGGGAGCGGAGAAGAGGGATGAGCAGTTCTTC
TRBV7-2	-	many	TRBJ2-5	CASRDGGPETQYF	TGTGCCAGCAGAGACGGGGGGCCAGAGACCCAGTACTTC
TRBV12-3/TRBV12-4	-	few	TRBJ1-2	CASSTGRIDYGYTF	TGTGCCAGCAGTACCGGACGGATAGACTATGGCTACACCTTC
TRBV7-3	-	-	TRBJ2-3	CASSTFGGAGDTQYF	TGTGCCAGCAGCACCTTCGGGGGTGCAGGAGATACGCAGTATTTT
TRBV20-1	-	-	TRBJ1-4	CSAVVQDTTEKLFF	TGCAGTGCCGTTGTCCAGGACACCACCGAAAAACTGTTTTTT
TRBV4-1	TRBD2	-	TRBJ2-1	CASSPGGGIPNEQFF	TGCGCCAGCAGCCCTGGCGGGGGAATCCCGAATGAGCAGTTCTTC
TRBV7-2	TRBD1	-	TRBJ2-2	CASSPTGAGTGELFF	TGTGCCAGCAGTCCTACAGGGGCAGGCACCGGGGAGCTGTTTTTT
TRBV7-2	-	-	TRBJ2-5	CASSRWRGGGETQYF	TGTGCCAGCAGCAGATGGCGGGGAGGGGGGGAGACCCAGTACTTC
TRBV11-2	TRBD2	-	TRBJ2-1	CASSLIAGGDEQFF	TGTGCCAGCAGCTTAATAGCGGGGGGGGATGAGCAGTTCTTC
TRBV25-1	-	-	TRBJ2-6	CATGEYWASGANVLTF	TGTGCCACCGGGGAGTATTGGGCTTCTGGGGCCAACGTCCTGACTTTC
TRBV29-1	-	medium-sized	TRBJ2-7	CATKSGAYEQYF	TGCGCCACCAAGTCAGGGGCCTACGAGCAGTACTTC
TRBV28	-	-	TRBJ2-3	CASRNGYTQYF	TGTGCCAGCAGGAATGGTTATACGCAGTATTTT
TRBV19	-	-	TRBJ2-1	CASTDRDDYNEQFF	TGTGCCAGTACCGATCGGGACGATTACAATGAGCAGTTCTTC
TRBV28	-	-	TRBJ2-2	CASSYHPMGELFF	TGTGCCAGCAGTTACCATCCTATGGGGGAGCTGTTTTTT
TRBV7-2	-	few	TRBJ1-2	CASSGRGVVYGYTF	TGTGCCAGCAGCGGCCGCGGGGTAGTCTATGGCTACACCTTC
TRBV7-3	-	-	TRBJ2-1	CASSPGRASIIDEQFF	TGTGCCAGCAGCCCCGGGCGAGCTAGCATCATCGATGAGCAGTTCTTC
TRBV7-2	TRBD1	few	TRBJ1-2	CASSYLTGGAYGYTF	TGTGCCAGCAGTTACTTAACAGGGGGCGCCTATGGCTACACCTTC
TRBV28	-	-	TRBJ1-5	CASTAGEYSNQPQHF	TGTGCCAGCACTGCCGGGGAATATAGCAATCAGCCCCAGCATTTT
TRBV4-2	-	few	TRBJ2-3	CASSQRQISTDTQYF	TGTGCCAGCAGCCAACGACAGATTAGCACAGATACGCAGTATTTT
TRBV6-1	TRBD2	-	TRBJ2-7	CASSHPGGYEQYF	TGTGCCAGCAGCCACCCGGGAGGGTACGAGCAGTACTTC
TRBV7-2	-	-	TRBJ2-7	CASSSGGLREQYF	TGTGCCAGCAGCTCAGGGGGGCTTCGGGAGCAGTACTTC
TRBV2	-	-	TRBJ2-7	CASSGSSSYEQYF	TGTGCCAGCAGCGGGTCTAGCTCCTACGAGCAGTACTTC
TRBV10-3	-	many	TRBJ2-7	CAISEGLALYEQYF	TGTGCCATCAGTGAAGGGCTAGCGCTATACGAGCAGTACTTC
TRBV7-8	TRBD1	-	TRBJ2-1	CASSWGTGSYNEQFF	TGTGCCAGCAGCTGGGGGACAGGATCCTACAATGAGCAGTTCTTC
TRBV7-2	-	many	TRBJ2-5	CASSLGGVAQYF	TGTGCCAGCAGCTTGGGGGGAGTGGCCCAGTACTTC
TRBV7-6	-	once	TRBJ2-7	CASSLARGPASYEQYF	TGTGCCAGCAGCTTAGCGCGAGGCCCCGCGTCCTACGAGCAGTACTTC
TRBV7-6	TRBD2	-	TRBJ2-3	CASGPLAGGPDTQYF	TGTGCCAGCGGGCCCCTAGCGGGAGGGCCTGATACGCAGTATTTT
TRBV7-9	-	few	TRBJ1-1	CASSSIRAFF	TGTGCCAGCAGCTCTATTAGGGCTTTCTTT
TRBV28	-	-	TRBJ2-1	CASSLDDIRADEQFF	TGTGCCAGCAGCTTAGATGATATTAGGGCGGATGAGCAGTTCTTC
TRBV7-9	TRBD1	-	TRBJ2-7	CASSPSLDRFYEQYF	TGTGCCAGCAGCCCTTCCTTGGACAGGTTCTACGAGCAGTACTTC
TRBV4-3	-	-	TRBJ2-5	CASSQDRGREETQYF	TGCGCCAGCAGCCAAGACAGGGGTCGGGAAGAGACCCAGTACTTC
TRBV29-1	-	-	TRBJ1-1	CSVEWGVTEAFF	TGCAGCGTTGAATGGGGGGTCACTGAAGCTTTCTTT
TRBV25-1	-	-	TRBJ2-7	CASTEGYEQYF	TGTGCCAGCACCGAGGGGTACGAGCAGTACTTC